The rows below give T cell receptor beta chains drawn from one sample of a study of low-dose radiotherapy and immunotherapy resistance in tumors. TCRdb ran MiXCR on the reads and lists one entry per CDR3 protein. Here the sample spans tens of thousands of distinct CDR3 sequences, about 53% being singletons. The specimen was PBMCs, collected after low-dose radiotherapy plus immunotherapy. Every receptor here comes from a male donor with gallbladder cancer. CDR3s include the opening cysteine and the closing phenylalanine or tryptophan. Each record gives: J gene, CDR3 length, V gene, CDR3 protein.

j_call: TRBJ1-4; cdr3_length: 15; v_call: TRBV5-6; cdr3_aa: CASSFGQGSEKTVFF
j_call: TRBJ2-1; cdr3_length: 16; v_call: TRBV28; cdr3_aa: CASSATNGARYNEQFF
j_call: TRBJ2-5; cdr3_length: 13; v_call: TRBV20-1; cdr3_aa: CSASPTGLGTQYF
j_call: TRBJ1-1; cdr3_length: 14; v_call: TRBV5-8; cdr3_aa: CARGRVFLATEAFF
j_call: TRBJ2-7; cdr3_length: 14; v_call: TRBV4-2; cdr3_aa: CASSPHRGGNEQYF
j_call: TRBJ1-2; cdr3_length: 15; v_call: TRBV10-3; cdr3_aa: CAISEDRRGSYGYTF
j_call: TRBJ2-7; cdr3_length: 13; v_call: TRBV28; cdr3_aa: CASTRSSGRAWYF
j_call: TRBJ1-5; cdr3_length: 13; v_call: TRBV6-5; cdr3_aa: CASSGQYNQPQHF
j_call: TRBJ2-7; cdr3_length: 15; v_call: TRBV18; cdr3_aa: CASSQRTGDGYEQYF
j_call: TRBJ2-7; cdr3_length: 13; v_call: TRBV5-6; cdr3_aa: CASSLDTSYEQYF
j_call: TRBJ2-2; cdr3_length: 15; v_call: TRBV7-9; cdr3_aa: CASSSGGGGTGELFF
j_call: TRBJ2-5; cdr3_length: 15; v_call: TRBV2; cdr3_aa: CASSMVGGVGETQYF
j_call: TRBJ1-2; cdr3_length: 15; v_call: TRBV21-1; cdr3_aa: CASSKGEGIDYGYTF
j_call: TRBJ2-3; cdr3_length: 14; v_call: TRBV11-2; cdr3_aa: CASSVSLSTDTQYF
j_call: TRBJ1-4; cdr3_length: 15; v_call: TRBV7-9; cdr3_aa: CASSSAGGTNEKLFF